This T cell receptor (beta chain) came from a study of metastatic and nonmetastatic thyroid tumors. Study as a whole: Samples came from malignant and benign thyroid patients, and repertoires were compared across blood and tumor or nodule tissue.

This clone was seen many times. Its cognate antigen is unknown. Every patient underwent thyroid surgery untreated. Points from the study as a whole: It was reportedly found that TCR beta diversity was significantly higher in malignant thyroid tumors than in benign nodules, a difference seen in both blood and tumor samples.

The authors' processing: A classifier for distant metastasis in papillary thyroid cancer was constructed using CDR3 differences observed across clinicopathological groups. TCRdb re-called the PCR reads via MiXCR. TCRdb's processing, not the authors' own work, is the source of the V and J calls. The repertoire holds about 93,000 clones, with 12% as singletons. Germline CDR1 and CDR2: SGHNT and YENEEA. The trim removed 5 bases at V and 5 bases at J, leaving 3 bases unmatched. The CDR3 has 13 residues. The J gene is TRBJ2-1, the V gene TRBV11-3; 7 bases fit TRBD1. Sequencing input: blood. This clonotype originated in a female donor with papillary thyroid cancer or a benign thyroid nodule (not recorded which). Some clones in this sample may be carry-over from other donors' samples. For the CDR3, the DNA is TGTGCCAGCAGCACCGGGACAGACAATGAGCAGTTCTTC. Protein product: CASSTGTDNEQFF.